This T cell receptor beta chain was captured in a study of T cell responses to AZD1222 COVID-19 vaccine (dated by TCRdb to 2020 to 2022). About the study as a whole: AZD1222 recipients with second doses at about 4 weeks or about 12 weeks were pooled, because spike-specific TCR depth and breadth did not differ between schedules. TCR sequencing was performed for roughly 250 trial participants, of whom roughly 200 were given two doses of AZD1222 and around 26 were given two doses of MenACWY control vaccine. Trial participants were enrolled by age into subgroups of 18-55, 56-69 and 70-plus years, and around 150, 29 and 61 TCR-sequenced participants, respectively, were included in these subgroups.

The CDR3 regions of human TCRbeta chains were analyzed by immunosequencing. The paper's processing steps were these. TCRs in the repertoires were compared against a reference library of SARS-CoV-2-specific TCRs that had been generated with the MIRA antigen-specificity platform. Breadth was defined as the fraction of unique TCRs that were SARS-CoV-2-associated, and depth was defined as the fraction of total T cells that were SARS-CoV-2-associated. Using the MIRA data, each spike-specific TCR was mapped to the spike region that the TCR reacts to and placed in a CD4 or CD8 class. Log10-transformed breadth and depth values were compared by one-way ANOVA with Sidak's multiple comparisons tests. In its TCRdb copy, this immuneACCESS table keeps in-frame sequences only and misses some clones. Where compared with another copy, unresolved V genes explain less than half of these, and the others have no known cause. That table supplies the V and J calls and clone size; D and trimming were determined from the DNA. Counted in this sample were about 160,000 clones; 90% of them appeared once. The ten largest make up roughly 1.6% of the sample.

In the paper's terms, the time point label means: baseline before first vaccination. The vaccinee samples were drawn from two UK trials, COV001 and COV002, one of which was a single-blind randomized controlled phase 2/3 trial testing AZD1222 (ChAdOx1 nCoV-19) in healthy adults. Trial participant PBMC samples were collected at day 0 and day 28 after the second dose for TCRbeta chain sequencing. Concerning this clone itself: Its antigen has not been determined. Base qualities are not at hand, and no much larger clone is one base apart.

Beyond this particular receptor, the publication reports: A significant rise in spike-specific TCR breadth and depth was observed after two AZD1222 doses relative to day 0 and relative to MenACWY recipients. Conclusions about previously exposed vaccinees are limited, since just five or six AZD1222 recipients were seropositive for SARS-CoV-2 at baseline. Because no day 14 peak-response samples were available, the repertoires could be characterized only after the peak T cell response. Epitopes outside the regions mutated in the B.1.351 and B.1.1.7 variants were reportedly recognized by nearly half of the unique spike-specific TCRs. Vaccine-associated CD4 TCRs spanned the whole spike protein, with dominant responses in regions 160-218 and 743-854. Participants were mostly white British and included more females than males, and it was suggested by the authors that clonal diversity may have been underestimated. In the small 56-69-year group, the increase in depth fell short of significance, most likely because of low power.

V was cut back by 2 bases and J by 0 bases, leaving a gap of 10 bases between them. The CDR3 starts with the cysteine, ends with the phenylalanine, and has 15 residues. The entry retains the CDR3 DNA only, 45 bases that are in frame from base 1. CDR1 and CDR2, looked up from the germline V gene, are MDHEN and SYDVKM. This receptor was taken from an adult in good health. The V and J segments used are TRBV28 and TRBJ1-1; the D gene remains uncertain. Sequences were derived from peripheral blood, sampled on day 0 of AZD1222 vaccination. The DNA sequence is TGTGCCAGCAGTTTAAGGAGAAACATGAACACTGAAGCTTTCTTT. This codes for CASSLRRNMNTEAFF.